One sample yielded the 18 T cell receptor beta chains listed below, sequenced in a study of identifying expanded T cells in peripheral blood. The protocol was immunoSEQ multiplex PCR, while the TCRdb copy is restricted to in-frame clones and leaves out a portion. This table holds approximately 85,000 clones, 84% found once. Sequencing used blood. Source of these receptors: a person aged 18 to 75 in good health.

CDR3 amino acids: CASNAGTRTYNEQFF. CDR3 DNA: TGTGCCAGCAATGCCGGGACTAGGACCTACAATGAGCAGTTCTTC. The V and J genes are TRBV28 and TRBJ2-1; the match to TRBD2 covers 8 bases. The CDR3 contains 15 residues. J lost 2 bases, V lost 7 bases, and 7 bases had no gene match. Germline CDR1 MDHEN, CDR2 SYDVKM.

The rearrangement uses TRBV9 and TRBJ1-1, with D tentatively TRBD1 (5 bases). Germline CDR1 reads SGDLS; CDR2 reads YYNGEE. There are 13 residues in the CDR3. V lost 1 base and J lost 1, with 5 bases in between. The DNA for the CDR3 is TGTGCCAGCAGCGTAACAGGGAACACTGAAGCTTTCTTT. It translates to CASSVTGNTEAFF. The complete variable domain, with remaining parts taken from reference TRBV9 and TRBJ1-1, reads DSGVTQTPKHLITATGQRVTLRCSPRSGDLSVYWYQQSLDQGLQFLIQYYNGEERAKGNILERFSAQQFPDLHSELNLSSLELGDSALYFCASSVTGNTEAFFGQGTRLTVV.

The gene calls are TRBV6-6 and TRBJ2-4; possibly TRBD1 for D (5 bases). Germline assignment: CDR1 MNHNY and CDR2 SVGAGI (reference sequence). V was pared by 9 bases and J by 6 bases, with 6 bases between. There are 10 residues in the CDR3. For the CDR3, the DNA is TGTGCCAGAAGGGGAAACATTCAGTACTTC. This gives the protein CARRGNIQYF.

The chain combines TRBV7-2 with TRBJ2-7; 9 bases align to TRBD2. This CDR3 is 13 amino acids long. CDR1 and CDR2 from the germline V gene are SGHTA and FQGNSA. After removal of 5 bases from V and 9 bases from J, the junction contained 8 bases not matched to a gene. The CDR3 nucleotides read TGTGCCAGCAGCGCAGCAGCGGGAGGAGGGCAGTACTTC. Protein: CASSAAAGGGQYF.

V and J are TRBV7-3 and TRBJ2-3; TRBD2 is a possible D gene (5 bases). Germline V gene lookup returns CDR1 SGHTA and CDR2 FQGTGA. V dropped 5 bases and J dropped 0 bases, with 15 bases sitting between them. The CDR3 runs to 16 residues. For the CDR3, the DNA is TGTGCCAGCAGCCCCGGACGGAGGACTAGCACAGATACGCAGTATTTT. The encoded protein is CASSPGRRTSTDTQYF.

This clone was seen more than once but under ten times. CDR3 sequence reads: CASSLQLAGGYEQYF. The DNA of the CDR3 is TGTGCCAGCAGCTTACAGCTAGCGGGAGGCTACGAGCAGTACTTC. The gene calls are TRBV7-8 and TRBJ2-7, with 11 bases aligning to TRBD2. Per the germline V gene, CDR1 is SGHVS and CDR2 is FQNEAQ. The CDR3 spans 15 residues. Trimming cost V 2 bases and J 3 bases; bases outside gene matches: 3.

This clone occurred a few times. Written as DNA, the CDR3 is TGTGCCAGCAGCTTACGACAGGGAGACACTGAAGCTTTCTTT. Translating it yields CASSLRQGDTEAFF. The rearrangement joins TRBV7-9 to TRBJ1-1, with 7 nucleotides matching TRBD1. This CDR3 spans 14 amino acids. Germline trimming cut 2 bases from V and 3 bases from J; bases unmatched to any gene: 3. Germline V CDR1 and CDR2: SEHNR, FQNEAQ (reference sequence). Looking up the rest from reference TRBV7-9 and TRBJ1-1 gives the full variable domain: DTGVSQNPRHKITKRGQNVTFRCDPISEHNRLYWYRQTLGQGPEFLTYFQNEAQLEKSRLLSDRFSAERPKGSFSTLEIQRTEQGDSAMYLCASSLRQGDTEAFFGQGTRLTVV.

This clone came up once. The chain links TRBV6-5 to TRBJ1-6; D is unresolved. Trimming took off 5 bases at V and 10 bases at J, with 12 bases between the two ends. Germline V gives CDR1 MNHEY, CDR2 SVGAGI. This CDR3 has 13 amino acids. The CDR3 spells CASSRRYASPLHF. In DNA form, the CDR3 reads TGTGCCAGCAGTCGCCGTTACGCGTCACCCCTCCACTTT.

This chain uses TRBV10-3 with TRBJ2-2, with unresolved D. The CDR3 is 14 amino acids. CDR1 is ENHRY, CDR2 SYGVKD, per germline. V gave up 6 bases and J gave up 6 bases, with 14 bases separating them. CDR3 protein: CAIRTSGEAGELFF. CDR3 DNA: TGTGCCATCAGAACCTCTGGAGAGGCCGGGGAGCTGTTTTTT.

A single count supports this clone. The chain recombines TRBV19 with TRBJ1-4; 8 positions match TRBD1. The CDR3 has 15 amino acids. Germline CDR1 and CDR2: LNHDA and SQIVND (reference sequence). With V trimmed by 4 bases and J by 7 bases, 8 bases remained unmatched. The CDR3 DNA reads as TGTGCCAGTAGTACCCAGGGGGCGATTGGTGAAAAACTGTTTTTT. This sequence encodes CASSTQGAIGEKLFF.

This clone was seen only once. CDR3 DNA: TGTGCCAGCAGTGTTAGCAATCAGCCCCAGCATTTT. Protein product: CASSVSNQPQHF. The rearrangement links TRBV7-2 to TRBJ1-5; no clear D gene. The V gene's germline CDR1 is SGHTA and CDR2 FQGNSA. V lost 6 bases and J 0 bases, leaving 3 bases between the germline ends. The CDR3 sequence is 12 residues long.

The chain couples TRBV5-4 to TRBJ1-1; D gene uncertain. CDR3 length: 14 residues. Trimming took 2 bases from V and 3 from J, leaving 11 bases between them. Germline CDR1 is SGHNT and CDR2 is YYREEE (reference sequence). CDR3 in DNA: TGTGCCAGCAGCTTCGGTGGGCGGGACACTGAAGCTTTCTTT. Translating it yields CASSFGGRDTEAFF.

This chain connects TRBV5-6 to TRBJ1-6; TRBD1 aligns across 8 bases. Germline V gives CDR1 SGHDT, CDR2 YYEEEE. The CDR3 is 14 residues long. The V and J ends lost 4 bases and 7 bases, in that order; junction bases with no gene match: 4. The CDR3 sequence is CASSLTGVNSPLHF. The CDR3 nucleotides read TGTGCCAGCAGCCTGACAGGGGTAAATTCACCCCTCCACTTT.

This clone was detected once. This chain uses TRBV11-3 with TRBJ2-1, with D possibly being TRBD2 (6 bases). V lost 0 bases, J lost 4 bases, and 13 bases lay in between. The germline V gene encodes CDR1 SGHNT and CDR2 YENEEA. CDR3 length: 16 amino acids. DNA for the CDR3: TGTGCCAGCAGCTTAGAGGGATCGGGGGTGTACAATGAGCAGTTCTTC. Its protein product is CASSLEGSGVYNEQFF.

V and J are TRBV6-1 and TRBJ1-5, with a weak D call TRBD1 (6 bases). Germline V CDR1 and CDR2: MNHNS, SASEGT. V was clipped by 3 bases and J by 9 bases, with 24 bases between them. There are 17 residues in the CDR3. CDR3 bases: TGTGCCAGCAGTGATATGTCGGTGGGGGCCAATACAGGGCCCCAGCATTTT. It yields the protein CASSDMSVGANTGPQHF.

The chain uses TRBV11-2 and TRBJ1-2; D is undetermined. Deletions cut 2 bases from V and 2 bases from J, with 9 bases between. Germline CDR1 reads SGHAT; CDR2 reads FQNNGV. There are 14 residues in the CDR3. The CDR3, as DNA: TGTGCCAGCAGCTTAACGGATGGAAACTATGGCTACACCTTC. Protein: CASSLTDGNYGYTF.

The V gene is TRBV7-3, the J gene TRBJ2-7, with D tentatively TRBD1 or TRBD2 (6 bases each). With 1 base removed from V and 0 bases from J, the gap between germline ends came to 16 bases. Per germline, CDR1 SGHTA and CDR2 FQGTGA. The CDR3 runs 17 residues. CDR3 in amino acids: CASSLNGGQLTSYEQYF. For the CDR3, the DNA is TGTGCCAGCAGCTTAAATGGGGGGCAGCTGACCTCCTACGAGCAGTACTTC. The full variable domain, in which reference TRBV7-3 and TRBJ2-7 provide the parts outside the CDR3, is GAGVSQTPSNKVTEKGKYVELRCDPISGHTALYWYRQSLGQGPEFLIYFQGTGAADDSGLPNDRFFAVRPEGSVSTLKIQRTERGDSAVYLCASSLNGGQLTSYEQYFGPGTRLTVT.

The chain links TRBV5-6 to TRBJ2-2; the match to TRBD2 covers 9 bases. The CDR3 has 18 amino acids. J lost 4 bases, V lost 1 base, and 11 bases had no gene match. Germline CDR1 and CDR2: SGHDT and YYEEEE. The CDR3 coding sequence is TGTGCCAGCAGCTTGCATTACCGGCGGGAGGGCGTCACCGGGGAGCTGTTTTTT. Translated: CASSLHYRREGVTGELFF.